This T cell receptor (beta chain) was obtained from a study of shared clonotypes between healthy human individuals. Study-wide results and caveats: Naive subsets generally exceeded memory subsets in estimated richness.

Produced via immunoSEQ multiplex PCR; TCRdb's table is partial and in-frame only. In the table there are 2 million to 2.5 million clones, around 95% of which are singletons. V lost 6 bases to trimming and J lost 1 base; unmatched junction nucleotides: 4. CDR1 is SNHLY, CDR2 FYNNEI, per germline. The CDR3 is made up of 14 amino acids. Concerning this clone itself: Its matching antigen is unknown.

The chain recombines TRBV2 with TRBJ2-3, with 7 bases lining up with TRBD1. The source of this sequence is a man aged 18 to 29 in good health. Sequencing was performed on naive CD4+ T cells sorted from blood. Subset described: CD45RA+ positively selected. In DNA, the CDR3 is TGTGCCAGCAGGATCGGACAGGGCACAGATACGCAGTATTTT. Translated, it gives CASRIGQGTDTQYF. Based on the CDR3 plus reference TRBV2 and TRBJ2-3, the full variable domain is EPEVTQTPSHQVTQMGQEVILRCVPISNHLYFYWYRQILGQKVEFLVSFYNNEISEKSEIFDDQFSVERPDGSNFTLKIRSTKLEDSAMYFCASRIGQGTDTQYFGPGTRLTVL.